These 4 T cell receptor beta chains share one sample of origin, sequenced in a study of shared clonotypes between healthy human individuals. Naive CD8 cells were CD45RO-negative, positively selected for CCR7, excluding terminally differentiated effector memory CD45RA+ cells. Profiling relied on immunoSEQ multiplex PCR, and the TCRdb table lists in-frame clones only, not all of them. Of about 1,800,000 clones listed, less than 95% were seen once; the top ten hold 1% to 1.5%. Sequenced material: naive CD8+ T cells sorted from blood. Every receptor here comes from a man between 18 and 29 years old in good health.

The chain uses TRBV11-2 and TRBJ1-5; TRBD1 matches 8 bases. V was clipped by 5 bases and J by 2 bases; unmatched bases: 5. In germline, CDR1 is SGHAT, CDR2 FQNNGV. This CDR3 region has 15 residues. The CDR3 spells CASSPRGRGNQPQHF. CDR3 sequence (DNA): TGTGCCAGCAGCCCCAGGGGGCGAGGCAATCAGCCCCAGCATTTT.

The chain joins TRBV5-1 to TRBJ2-3; 10 nucleotides line up with TRBD1. There are 14 residues in the CDR3. Trimming cost V 4 bases and J 7 bases; bases outside gene matches: 6. Germline CDR1 reads SGHRS; CDR2 reads YFSETQ. The CDR3 DNA reads TGCGCCAGCAGCGCTGGGACAGGGGATTATACGCAGTATTTT. Its translation is CASSAGTGDYTQYF.

This rearrangement joins TRBV7-8 to TRBJ2-7; D could derive from TRBD1 or TRBD2 (5 bases each). V was trimmed by 5 bases and J by 2 bases, leaving 13 bases between them. The CDR3 has 14 amino acids. Looked up from germline, CDR1 is SGHVS and CDR2 is FQNEAQ. The CDR3 reads CASSARDRTYEQYF. DNA for the CDR3: TGTGCCAGCAGCGCGAGGGACCGAACCTACGAGCAGTACTTC.

The genes are TRBV7-9 and TRBJ1-4, with 7 bases fitting TRBD1. J lost 8 bases, V lost 5 bases, and 11 bases had no gene match. CDR1 is SEHNR, CDR2 FQNEAQ, per germline (reference sequence). The CDR3 sequence is 15 residues long. DNA of the CDR3: TGTGCCAGCAGCCAGGGGGGGGAGGAGCCAGAAAAACTGTTTTTT. Translated, it gives CASSQGGEEPEKLFF. Combining the CDR3 with reference TRBV7-9 and TRBJ1-4 gives the whole variable domain DTGVSQNPRHKITKRGQNVTFRCDPISEHNRLYWYRQTLGQGPEFLTYFQNEAQLEKSRLLSDRFSAERPKGSFSTLEIQRTEQGDSAMYLCASSQGGEEPEKLFFGSGTQLSVL.